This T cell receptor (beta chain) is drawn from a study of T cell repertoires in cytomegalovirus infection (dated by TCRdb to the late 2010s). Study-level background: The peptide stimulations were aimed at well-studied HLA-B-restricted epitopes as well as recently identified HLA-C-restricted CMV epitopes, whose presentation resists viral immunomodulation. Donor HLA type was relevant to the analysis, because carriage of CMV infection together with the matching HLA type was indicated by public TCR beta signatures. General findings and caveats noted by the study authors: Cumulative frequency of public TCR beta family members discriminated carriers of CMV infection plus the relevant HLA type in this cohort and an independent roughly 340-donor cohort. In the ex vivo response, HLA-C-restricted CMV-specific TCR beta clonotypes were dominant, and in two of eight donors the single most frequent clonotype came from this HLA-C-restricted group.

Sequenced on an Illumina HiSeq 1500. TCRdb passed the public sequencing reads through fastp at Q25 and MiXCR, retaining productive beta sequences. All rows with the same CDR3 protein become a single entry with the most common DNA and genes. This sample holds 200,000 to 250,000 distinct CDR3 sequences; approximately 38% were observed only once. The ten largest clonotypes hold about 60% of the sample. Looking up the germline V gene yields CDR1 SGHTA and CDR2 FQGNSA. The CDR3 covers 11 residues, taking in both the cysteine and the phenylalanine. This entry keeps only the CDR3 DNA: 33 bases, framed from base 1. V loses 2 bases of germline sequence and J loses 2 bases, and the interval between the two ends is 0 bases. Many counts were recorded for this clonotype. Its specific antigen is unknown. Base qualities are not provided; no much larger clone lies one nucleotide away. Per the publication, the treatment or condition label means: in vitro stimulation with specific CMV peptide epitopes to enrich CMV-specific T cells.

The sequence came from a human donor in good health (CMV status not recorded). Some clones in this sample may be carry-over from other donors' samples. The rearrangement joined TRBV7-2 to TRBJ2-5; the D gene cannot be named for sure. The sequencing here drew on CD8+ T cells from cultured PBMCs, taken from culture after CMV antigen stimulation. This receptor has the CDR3 CASSLQETQYF. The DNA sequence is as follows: TGTGCCAGCAGCTTACAAGAGACCCAGTACTTC.